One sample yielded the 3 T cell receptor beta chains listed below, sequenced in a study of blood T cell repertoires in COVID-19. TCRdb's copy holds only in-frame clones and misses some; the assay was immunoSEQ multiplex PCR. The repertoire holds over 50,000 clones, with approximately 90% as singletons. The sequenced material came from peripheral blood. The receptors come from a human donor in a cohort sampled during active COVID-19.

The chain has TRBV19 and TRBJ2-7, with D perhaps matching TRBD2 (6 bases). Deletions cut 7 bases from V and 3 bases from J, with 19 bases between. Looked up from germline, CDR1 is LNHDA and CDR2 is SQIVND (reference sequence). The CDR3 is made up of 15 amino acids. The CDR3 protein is CASTPGEGRVYEQYF. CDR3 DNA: TGTGCCAGTACCCCGGGAGAGGGACGAGTCTACGAGCAGTACTTC.

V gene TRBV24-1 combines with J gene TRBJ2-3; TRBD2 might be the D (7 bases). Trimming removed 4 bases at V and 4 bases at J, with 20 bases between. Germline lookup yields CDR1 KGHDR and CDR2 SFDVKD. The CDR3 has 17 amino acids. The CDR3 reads CATSEPGGQNGADTQYF. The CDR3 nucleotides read TGTGCCACCAGTGAGCCGGGGGGCCAGAATGGAGCAGATACGCAGTATTTT.

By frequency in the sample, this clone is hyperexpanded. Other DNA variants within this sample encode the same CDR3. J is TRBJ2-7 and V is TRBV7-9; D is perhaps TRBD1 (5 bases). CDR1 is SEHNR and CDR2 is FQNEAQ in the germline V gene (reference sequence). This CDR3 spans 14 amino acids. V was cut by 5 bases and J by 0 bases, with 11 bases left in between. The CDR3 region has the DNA TGTGCCAGCAGCCCCCCCACAGGCTCCTACGAGCAGTACTTC. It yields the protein CASSPPTGSYEQYF.